The subject of this entry is one TCR beta chain. Only in-frame clones appear in the TCRdb table, and some are missing; sequencing was by immunoSEQ multiplex PCR. The repertoire holds approximately 70,000 clones, with roughly 96% as singletons. This sample is drawn from a study of technical replicates of blood from several donors. The CDR3 has 14 residues. With 6 bases removed from V and 4 bases from J, the gap between germline ends came to 12 bases. Germline-derived CDR1 and CDR2 are MNHEY and SMNVEV (reference sequence). The chain combines TRBV27 with TRBJ1-4, with TRBD1 as a possible D gene (6 bases). Sequenced material: T cells isolated from PBMCs. The receptor comes from a human donor in good health. The CDR3 spells CASRTQGNNEKLFF. DNA of the CDR3: TGTGCCAGCAGGACACAGGGCAATAATGAAAAACTGTTTTTT.